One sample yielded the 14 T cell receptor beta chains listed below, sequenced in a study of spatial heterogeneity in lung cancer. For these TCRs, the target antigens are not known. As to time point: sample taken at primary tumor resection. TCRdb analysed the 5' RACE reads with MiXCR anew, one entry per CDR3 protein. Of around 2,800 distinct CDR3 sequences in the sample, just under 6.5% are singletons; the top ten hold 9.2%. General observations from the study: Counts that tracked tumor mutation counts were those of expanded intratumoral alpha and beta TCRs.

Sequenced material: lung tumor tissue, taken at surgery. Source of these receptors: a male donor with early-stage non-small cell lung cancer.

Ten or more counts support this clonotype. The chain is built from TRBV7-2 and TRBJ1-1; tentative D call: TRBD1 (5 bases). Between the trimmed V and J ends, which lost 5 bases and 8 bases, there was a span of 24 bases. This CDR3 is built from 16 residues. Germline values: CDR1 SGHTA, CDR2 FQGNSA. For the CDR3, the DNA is TGTGCCAGCAGCGGGGCTGGGAGCGAATGGAGGAGGGAAGCTTTCTTT. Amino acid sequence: CASSGAGSEWRREAFF. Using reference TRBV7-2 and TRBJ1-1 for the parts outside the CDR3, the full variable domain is GAGVSQSPSNKVTEKGKDVELRCDPISGHTALYWYRQSLGQGLEFLIYFQGNSAPDKSGLPSDRFSAERTGGSVSTLTIQRTQQEDSAVYLCASSGAGSEWRREAFFGQGTRLTVV.

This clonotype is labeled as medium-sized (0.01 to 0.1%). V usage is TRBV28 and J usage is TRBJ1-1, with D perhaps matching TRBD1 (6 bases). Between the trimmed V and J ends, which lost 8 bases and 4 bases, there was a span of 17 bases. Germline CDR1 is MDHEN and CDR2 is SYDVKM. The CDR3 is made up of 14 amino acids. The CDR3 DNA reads TGTGCCAGCGAAGCTCCCGGGGGCGGCACTGAAGCTTTCTTT. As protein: CASEAPGGGTEAFF.

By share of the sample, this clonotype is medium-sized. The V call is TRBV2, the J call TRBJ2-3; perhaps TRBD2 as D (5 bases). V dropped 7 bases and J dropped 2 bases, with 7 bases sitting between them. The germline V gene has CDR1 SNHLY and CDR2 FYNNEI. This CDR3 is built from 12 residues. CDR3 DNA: TGTGCCAGCAAGAGGGACACAGATACGCAGTATTTT. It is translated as CASKRDTDTQYF.

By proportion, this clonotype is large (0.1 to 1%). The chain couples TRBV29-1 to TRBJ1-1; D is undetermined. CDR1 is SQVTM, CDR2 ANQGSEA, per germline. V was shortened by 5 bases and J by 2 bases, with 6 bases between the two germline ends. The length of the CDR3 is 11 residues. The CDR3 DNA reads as TGCAGCGTTACAAGAAACACTGAAGCTTTCTTT. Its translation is CSVTRNTEAFF.

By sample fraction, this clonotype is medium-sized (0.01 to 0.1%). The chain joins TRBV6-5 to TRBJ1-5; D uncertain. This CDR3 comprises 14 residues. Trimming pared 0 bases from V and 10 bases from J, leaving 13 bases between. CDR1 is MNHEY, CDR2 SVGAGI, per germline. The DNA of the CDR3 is TGTGCCAGCAGTTACTCGAACGCATGGGGACCCCAGCATTTT. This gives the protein CASSYSNAWGPQHF.

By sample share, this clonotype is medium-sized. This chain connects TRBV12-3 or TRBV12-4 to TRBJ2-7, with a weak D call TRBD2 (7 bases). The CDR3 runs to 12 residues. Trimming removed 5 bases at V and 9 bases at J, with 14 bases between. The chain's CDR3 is CASSTGGLGQYF. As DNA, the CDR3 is TGTGCCAGCAGTACCGGGGGGCTAGGGCAGTACTTC.

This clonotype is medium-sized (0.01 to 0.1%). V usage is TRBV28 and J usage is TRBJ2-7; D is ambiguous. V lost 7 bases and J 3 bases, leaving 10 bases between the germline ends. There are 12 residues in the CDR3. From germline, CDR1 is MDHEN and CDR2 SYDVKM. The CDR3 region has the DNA TGTGCCAGCACTAGGCCTAACTACGAGCAGTACTTC. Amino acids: CASTRPNYEQYF.

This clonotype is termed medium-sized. The DNA of the CDR3 is TGTGCCAGCAGCGCAAATACAGGGCCACCCTACGAGCAGTACTTC. This sequence encodes CASSANTGPPYEQYF. This chain uses TRBV11-3 with TRBJ2-7; possibly TRBD1 for D (6 bases). The CDR3 consists of 15 residues. V was pared by 5 bases and J by 2 bases, with 16 bases between. Per the germline V gene, CDR1 is SGHNT and CDR2 is YENEEA.

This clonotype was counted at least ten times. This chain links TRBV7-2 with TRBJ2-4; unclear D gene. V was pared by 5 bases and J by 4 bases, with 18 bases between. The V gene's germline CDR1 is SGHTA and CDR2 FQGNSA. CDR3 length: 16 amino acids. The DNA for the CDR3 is TGTGCCAGCAGCACCGAGGCGTGGCAGCCGAAAAACATTCAGTACTTC. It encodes CASSTEAWQPKNIQYF.

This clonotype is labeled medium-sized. DNA of the CDR3: TGCGCCAGCAGCCCATCGCAGGCTCGGAACACTGAAGCTTTCTTT. It codes for CASSPSQARNTEAFF. The genes are TRBV4-3 and TRBJ1-1; the D is unclear. CDR1 LGHNA and CDR2 YSLEER come from the germline V gene. This CDR3 is built from 15 residues. Trimming shortened V by 4 bases and J by 1 base, and 13 bases separated the two germline ends.

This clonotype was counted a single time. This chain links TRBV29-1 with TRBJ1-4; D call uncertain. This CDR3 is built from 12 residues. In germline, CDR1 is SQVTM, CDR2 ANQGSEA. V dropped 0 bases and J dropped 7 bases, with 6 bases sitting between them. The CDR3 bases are TGCAGCGTTGAAGATCCGCCTGAAAAACTGTTTTTT. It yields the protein CSVEDPPEKLFF. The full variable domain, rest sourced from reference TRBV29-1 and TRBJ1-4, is SAVISQKPSRDICQRGTSLTIQCQVDSQVTMMFWYRQQPGQSLTLIATANQGSEATYESGFVIDKFPISRPNLTFSTLTVSNMSPEDSSIYLCSVEDPPEKLFFGSGTQLSVL.

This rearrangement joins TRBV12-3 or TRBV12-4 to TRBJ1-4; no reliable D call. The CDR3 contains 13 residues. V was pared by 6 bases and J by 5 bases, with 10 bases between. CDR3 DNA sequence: TGTGCCAGCAGACAGTGGGCGAATGAAAAACTGTTTTTT. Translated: CASRQWANEKLFF.

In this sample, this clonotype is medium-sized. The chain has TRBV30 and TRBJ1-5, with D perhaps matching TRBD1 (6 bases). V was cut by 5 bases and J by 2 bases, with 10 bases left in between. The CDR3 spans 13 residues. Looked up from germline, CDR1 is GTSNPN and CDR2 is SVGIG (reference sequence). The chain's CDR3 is CAWGRQGNQPQHF. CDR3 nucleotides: TGTGCCTGGGGACGACAGGGCAATCAGCCCCAGCATTTT. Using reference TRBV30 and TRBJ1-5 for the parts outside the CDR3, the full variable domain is SQTIHQWPATLVQPVGSPLSLECTVEGTSNPNLYWYRQAAGRGLQLLFYSVGIGQISSEVPQNLSASRPQDRQFILSSKKLLLSDSGFYLCAWGRQGNQPQHFGDGTRLSIL.

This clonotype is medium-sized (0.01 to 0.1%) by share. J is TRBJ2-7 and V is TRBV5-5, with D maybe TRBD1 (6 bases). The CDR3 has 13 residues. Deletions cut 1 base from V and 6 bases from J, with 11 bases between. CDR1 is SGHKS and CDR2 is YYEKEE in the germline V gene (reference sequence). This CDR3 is CASSLTGIGEQYF. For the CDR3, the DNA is TGTGCCAGCAGCTTGACAGGGATTGGCGAGCAGTACTTC.